One sample yielded the 19 T cell receptor beta chains listed below, sequenced in a study of T cell responses to AZD1222 COVID-19 vaccine. The repertoire was sequenced with immunoSEQ multiplex PCR; TCRdb's copy has only in-frame clones and lacks some. The data show some 96,000 clones, with 88% seen just once and roughly 15% held by the top ten. The sequences come from peripheral blood, collected 28 days after the second AZD1222 dose. These receptors originate from an adult who received the AZD1222 COVID-19 vaccine.

This clone was seen a handful of times. The rearrangement links TRBV2 to TRBJ1-3, with D possibly matching TRBD1 (5 bases). V gave up 8 bases and J gave up 0 bases, with 11 bases separating them. Germline CDR1 SNHLY, CDR2 FYNNEI. This CDR3 comprises 14 residues. The CDR3 nucleotides read TGTGCCAGCGCGGGGGGGAACTCTGGAAACACCATATATTTT. The encoded protein is CASAGGNSGNTIYF.

This sequence joins TRBV27 and TRBJ2-7, with D maybe TRBD1 (6 bases). The germline gives CDR1 MNHEY, CDR2 SMNVEV (reference sequence). V shed 3 bases and J shed 1 base, with 13 bases lying between them. The CDR3 totals 15 residues. This CDR3 is CASSLQQGGSYEQYF. CDR3 coding DNA: TGTGCCAGCAGTTTGCAACAGGGTGGATCCTACGAGCAGTACTTC.

This rearrangement joins TRBV9 to TRBJ1-3; tentatively, D is TRBD1 (5 bases). Germline loops: CDR1 SGDLS, CDR2 YYNGEE. CDR3 length equals 15 residues. With 0 bases removed from V and 6 bases from J, the gap between germline ends came to 13 bases. The CDR3 loop reads CASSVALGTVNTIYF. CDR3 nucleotides: TGTGCCAGCAGCGTAGCATTGGGGACCGTAAACACCATATATTTT.

This rearrangement joins TRBV18 to TRBJ1-4, with D hard to call. CDR1 KGHSH and CDR2 LQKENI come from the germline V gene. V was pared by 6 bases and J by 8 bases, with 13 bases between. This CDR3 region has 13 residues. The CDR3 DNA reads as TGTGCCAGCTCCTCCCAGGCCGGCGAAAAACTGTTTTTT. It is translated as CASSSQAGEKLFF.

The V gene is TRBV27, the J gene TRBJ2-6; no definite D call. This CDR3 contains 16 residues. Per germline, CDR1 MNHEY and CDR2 SMNVEV (reference sequence). V gave up 5 bases and J gave up 0 bases, with 11 bases separating them. The CDR3 DNA is TGTGCCAGCAGTCCCCGTTTCAACTCTGGGGCCAACGTCCTGACTTTC. Translating it yields CASSPRFNSGANVLTF.

The J gene is TRBJ2-7, the V gene TRBV18; no reliable D call. Trimming pared 8 bases from V and 0 bases from J, leaving 14 bases between. There are 14 residues in the CDR3. Germline V lookup: CDR1 KGHSH, CDR2 LQKENI. The CDR3 DNA follows: TGTGCCAGCGGCCGAGGAGTAAGCTCCTACGAGCAGTACTTC. It translates to CASGRGVSSYEQYF.

The chain is built from TRBV28 and TRBJ1-6, with D possibly being TRBD1 (5 bases). This CDR3 spans 14 amino acids. Looked up from germline, CDR1 is MDHEN and CDR2 is SYDVKM. Trimming removed 8 bases at V and 5 bases at J, with 13 bases between. CDR3 loop: CASGETANNSPLHF. The DNA for the CDR3 is TGTGCCAGCGGAGAGACAGCAAATAATTCACCCCTCCACTTT.

This chain connects TRBV2 to TRBJ2-2; D remains unclear. Germline V gene lookup returns CDR1 SNHLY and CDR2 FYNNEI. This CDR3 comprises 13 residues. V lost 3 bases to trimming and J lost 7 bases, with 9 bases between them. CDR3 sequence: CASSDGLVGELFF. CDR3 sequence (DNA): TGTGCCAGCAGTGATGGGTTGGTCGGGGAGCTGTTTTTT.

This chain joins TRBV30 and TRBJ1-2; D remains ambiguous. CDR1 is GTSNPN and CDR2 is SVGIG in the germline V gene (reference sequence). The CDR3 runs to 11 residues. Deletions cut 1 base from V and 2 bases from J, with 2 bases between. The CDR3 DNA follows: TGTGCCTGGAGTGGGAACTATGGCTACACCTTC. Translated, it gives CAWSGNYGYTF. The entire variable domain, with the rest obtained from reference TRBV30 and TRBJ1-2, is as follows: SQTIHQWPATLVQPVGSPLSLECTVEGTSNPNLYWYRQAAGRGLQLLFYSVGIGQISSEVPQNLSASRPQDRQFILSSKKLLLSDSGFYLCAWSGNYGYTFGSGTRLTVV.

The chain has TRBV5-1 and TRBJ1-1; 7 bases line up with TRBD1. Per germline, CDR1 SGHRS and CDR2 YFSETQ. V lost 0 bases and J lost 5; bases outside the gene matches: 4. The CDR3 extends over 14 amino acids. The CDR3 reads CASSLGHRGTEAFF. DNA of the CDR3: TGCGCCAGCAGCTTGGGGCACAGGGGAACTGAAGCTTTCTTT.

The chain uses TRBV4-1 and TRBJ2-2, with 12 bases aligning to TRBD2. The CDR3 consists of 18 residues. V shed 4 bases and J 2 bases; nucleotides not matched to a gene: 8. Germline V gene sequence: CDR1 MGHRA, CDR2 YSYEKL. The CDR3 is CASSRSTSGSVNTGELFF. The CDR3 region has the DNA TGCGCCAGCAGCCGATCGACTAGCGGGAGCGTTAACACCGGGGAGCTGTTTTTT.

This clone has only a few counts. V gene TRBV11-2 combines with J gene TRBJ2-1; D gene ambiguous. There are 13 residues in the CDR3. Germline V gene sequence: CDR1 SGHAT, CDR2 FQNNGV. Trimming took off 8 bases at V and 6 bases at J, with 14 bases between the two ends. CDR3 sequence: CASGVNSVNEQFF. The CDR3 DNA reads as TGTGCCAGCGGAGTGAATAGTGTCAATGAGCAGTTCTTC.

The V gene is TRBV5-1, the J gene TRBJ1-4; D unresolved. Germline lookup yields CDR1 SGHRS and CDR2 YFSETQ. V dropped 3 bases and J dropped 4 bases, with 13 bases sitting between them. The CDR3 has 15 residues. DNA for the CDR3: TGCGCCAGCAGCTCCACACGAGCTCTTAATGAAAAACTGTTTTTT. Translation gives CASSSTRALNEKLFF.

Only one count was recorded for this clone. The chain couples TRBV6-5 to TRBJ2-2; D is possibly TRBD2 (5 bases). The germline CDR1 and CDR2 sequences are MNHEY and SVGAGI. The CDR3 length is 15 residues. The ends were cut back, 0 bases at V and 0 bases at J, with 5 bases in the middle. This CDR3 reads CASSYSRANTGELFF. In nucleotides, the CDR3 is TGTGCCAGCAGTTACTCGAGGGCGAACACCGGGGAGCTGTTTTTT.

V and J are TRBV5-1 and TRBJ1-1; D call uncertain. V shed 2 bases and J shed 4 bases, with 18 bases lying between them. The V gene's germline CDR1 is SGHRS and CDR2 YFSETQ. The CDR3 has 16 amino acids. In DNA, the CDR3 is TGCGCCAGCAGCTTTCAGGTTCAGCCCGTCGGCACTGAAGCTTTCTTT. It is translated as CASSFQVQPVGTEAFF. Together with reference TRBV5-1 and TRBJ1-1, the CDR3 gives the full variable domain: KAGVTQTPRYLIKTRGQQVTLSCSPISGHRSVSWYQQTPGQGLQFLFEYFSETQRNKGNFPGRFSGRQFSNSRSEMNVSTLELGDSALYLCASSFQVQPVGTEAFFGQGTRLTVV.

The rearrangement links TRBV28 to TRBJ2-7; unclear D gene. This CDR3 comprises 14 residues. The V end was cut by 7 bases, the J end by 0 bases, with 13 bases between. The germline V gene encodes CDR1 MDHEN and CDR2 SYDVKM. CDR3 in DNA: TGTGCCAGCACCGCCCTCCCCGCCTCCTACGAGCAGTACTTC. Translated: CASTALPASYEQYF.

The rearrangement links TRBV5-1 to TRBJ1-4; D is ambiguous. The CDR3 is 13 residues long. Trimming cost V 0 bases and J 6 bases, with 6 bases left between them. The germline gives CDR1 SGHRS, CDR2 YFSETQ. The CDR3 protein is CASSLDSYEKLFF. CDR3 in DNA: TGCGCCAGCAGCTTGGACAGTTATGAAAAACTGTTTTTT.

V usage is TRBV5-4 and J usage is TRBJ2-2, with D possibly being TRBD1 or TRBD2 (5 bases each). The CDR3 sequence is 16 residues long. Trimming took off 4 bases at V and 0 bases at J, with 13 bases between the two ends. Germline CDR1 SGHNT, CDR2 YYREEE (reference sequence). Written as DNA, the CDR3 is TGTGCCAGCAGCCCGGGGCAGAGGACGAACACCGGGGAGCTGTTTTTT. This translates into CASSPGQRTNTGELFF.

This clone showed up just once. V usage is TRBV6-5 and J usage is TRBJ2-7, with 7 positions matching TRBD2. The V gene's germline CDR1 is MNHEY and CDR2 SVGAGI. The CDR3 contains 13 residues. V dropped 7 bases and J dropped 6; count of bases not matched to a gene: 9. The CDR3 DNA is TGTGCCAGCACCCGCGGGAGTGCGTCCGAGCAGTACTTC. It codes for CASTRGSASEQYF.